The clone carrying this T cell receptor (beta chain) came up many times. Its antigen is unidentified. TCRdb reprocessed the 5' RACE reads via MiXCR and lists one record per CDR3 protein. The data contain under 450,000 distinct CDR3 sequences, roughly 20% of them singletons. V gave up 0 bases and J gave up 6 bases, with 18 bases separating them. Per germline, CDR1 DFQATT and CDR2 SNEGSKA (reference sequence). CDR3 length: 16 residues. In every case, the donor was a healthy Caucasian. This specimen comes from a study of identical twins. Whole-study findings and limits: In zero-insertion analyses, partial confounding could arise from invariant MAIT and iNKT cells. Conclusions were based on cross-sectional statistical analysis, without following the same donors.

V and J are TRBV20-1 and TRBJ2-1; D assignment may be TRBD1 or TRBD2 (6 bases each). This TCR derives from a man aged 50-60 years in good health. Sequences were obtained from naive T cells sorted from blood. The DNA of the CDR3 is TGCAGTGCTAGAGATTATGGAAGGGGGGCCGGCAATGAGCAGTTCTTC. Translated: CSARDYGRGAGNEQFF.